This entry features one T cell receptor (beta chain) sequence. The antigen it binds to is not known. No much larger clone exists at a distance of one base, and base qualities are not known. Including the terminal cysteine and phenylalanine, the CDR3 comprises 13 residues. The kept DNA is CDR3 alone, 39 bases in frame from the first base. The junction carries 11 bases between V and J, which are trimmed by 5 bases and 0 bases respectively. From a lookup of the germline V gene (reference sequence), CDR1 and CDR2 are GTSNPN and SVGIG. The data were taken from a study of blood T cell repertoires in COVID-19 (dated by TCRdb to the early 2020s). Regarding the complete study: Collaborator samples came from the United States, Italy and Spain and covered acute and convalescent phases of COVID-19. The material from the prospective study consisted of cDNA or gDNA derived from T cells, B-cell-depleted T cells, or PBMCs. Subjects who had been exposed to COVID-19, were actively infected with it, or had recovered from it provided the deeply sampled blood TCRbeta repertoires that made up the dataset. The repertoires were made available in a free public database intended to serve as a resource for research on the immune response to SARS-CoV-2. The samples were drawn from two sources: the first 160 participants of the ongoing ImmuneRACE study, and 1,000 to 1,500 subjects contributed by 6 global collaborators. Sample metadata almost always included a de-identified subject ID, COVID-19 status, age in years and sex. Where available, HLA class I and class II types were obtained from metadata supplied by the sample provider rather than from assay-based typing. Overall study results and their limits: The amount of clinical and demographic metadata varied by source and participant and was provided uncurated.

Whole blood was collected in K2EDTA tubes by collaborating institutions according to the institutions' own protocols. For TCRbeta analysis, collaborators shipped samples as frozen whole blood, isolated PBMCs, or DNA extracted from either of those sample types. The immunoSEQ Assay, a bias-controlled multiplex PCR, was used to amplify TCRbeta CDR3 regions from genomic DNA. As for the original processing: Nucleated cell counts per sample were estimated from amplification of reference gene primers within the assay. To quantify the absolute abundance of each unique TCRbeta CDR3 rearrangement, sequence reads were collapsed and filtered. For each sample, productive Simpson clonality was calculated by taking the square root of Simpson's diversity index across productive rearrangements. Here the immuneACCESS table is served through TCRdb, limited to in-frame sequences with V and J called. Missing clones are a known gap in these copies; in checked studies unresolved V genes cover under half, and the rest lacks a known reason. The DNA gave D and trimming, while V, J and clone size come from that table. The sample table shows around 230,000 clones, and approximately 86% are seen once. The leading ten clones occupy around 0.72% of the sample.

Sequenced sample: peripheral blood. The chain was built from TRBV30 and TRBJ2-7, with TRBD2 tentatively as D gene (5 bases match). This TCR was sampled from a man aged 40-50 years with acute or convalescent COVID-19. CDR3 region: CAWDYRSSYEQYF. The DNA sequence reads TGTGCCTGGGACTACCGAAGCTCCTACGAGCAGTACTTC.